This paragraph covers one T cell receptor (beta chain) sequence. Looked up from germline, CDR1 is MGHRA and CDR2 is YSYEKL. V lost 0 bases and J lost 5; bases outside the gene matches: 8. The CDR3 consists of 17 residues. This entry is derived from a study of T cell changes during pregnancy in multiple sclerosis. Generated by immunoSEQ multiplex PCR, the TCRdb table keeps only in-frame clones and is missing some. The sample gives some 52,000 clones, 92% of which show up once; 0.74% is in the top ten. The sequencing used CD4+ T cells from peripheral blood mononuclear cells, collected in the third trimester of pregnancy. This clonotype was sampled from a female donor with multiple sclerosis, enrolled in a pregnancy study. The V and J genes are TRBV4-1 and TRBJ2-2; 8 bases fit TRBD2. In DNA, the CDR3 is TGCGCCAGCAGCCAAGAAGGACGTCGGGGGGGAACCGGGGAGCTGTTTTTT. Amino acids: CASSQEGRRGGTGELFF.